These T cell receptor beta chains were read from a single sample in a study of shared clonotypes between healthy human individuals. Profiled with immunoSEQ multiplex PCR; TCRdb holds only in-frame clones, not every one. The table includes around 1.6 million clones, 95% to 99% detected once. The material sequenced was naive CD4+ T cells sorted from blood. The receptors come from a man aged 25-45 years in good health. CDR3s include the opening cysteine and the closing phenylalanine or tryptophan. D genes are given only for firm matches. Expanded clones are given a class, and other clones once, few, many or no size at all.

d_call	v_call	clone_size	j_call	cdr3_nt	cdr3_aa
.	TRBV4-1	.	TRBJ2-3	TGCGCCAGCAGCCAAGTTGGGCTTATATCGCAGTATTTT	CASSQVGLISQYF
.	TRBV7-8	once	TRBJ2-2	TGTGCCAGCAGCAAACGTCCCGCGCCCGCGAACACCGGGGAGCTGTTTTTT	CASSKRPAPANTGELFF
TRBD1	TRBV19	.	TRBJ1-1	TGTGCCAGTAGTATTGTTGGGACAGGGGTTACTGAAGCTTTCTTT	CASSIVGTGVTEAFF
.	TRBV7-9	.	TRBJ1-1	TGTGCCAGCAGCACCCTGATGAGTGGGACTGAAGCTTTCTTT	CASSTLMSGTEAFF
.	TRBV9	.	TRBJ2-3	TGTGCCAGCAGCGTAGGTGGGACCCCAGATACGCAGTATTTT	CASSVGGTPDTQYF
TRBD2	TRBV27	once	TRBJ2-2	TGTGCCAGCAGTTTACAAGCGGGGCCTGGTGGCGGGGAGCTGTTTTTT	CASSLQAGPGGGELFF
TRBD2	TRBV15	.	TRBJ2-1	TGTGCCACCAGCAGAGATCTCCCAGCGGGGTACAATGAGCAGTTCTTC	CATSRDLPAGYNEQFF
.	TRBV19	.	TRBJ2-7	TGTGCCAGTAGGACAGTTGGAGGGGACCAGCAGTACTTC	CASRTVGGDQQYF
.	TRBV25-1	.	TRBJ2-3	TGTGCCAGCAGTTGGCAGGGCGGCACAGATACGCAGTATTTT	CASSWQGGTDTQYF
TRBD2	TRBV5-6	.	TRBJ2-1	TGTGCCAGCAGCTTCCTAGCGGGAGACCTTTCCCACAATGAGCAGTTCTTC	CASSFLAGDLSHNEQFF
.	TRBV18	.	TRBJ2-7	TGTGCCAGCTCACCACCGAGTTCCTACGAGCAGTACTTC	CASSPPSSYEQYF
TRBD2	TRBV28	.	TRBJ2-1	TGTGCCAGCAGTTTTGGACTAGCGGGACGAAATGAGCAGTTCTTC	CASSFGLAGRNEQFF
TRBD2	TRBV19	.	TRBJ2-7	TGTGCCAGTAGTATTTTTTTTGCCGGGACTAGCGGGAGATCTCCCTACGAGCAGTACTTC	CASSIFFAGTSGRSPYEQYF
.	TRBV4-1	.	TRBJ2-7	TGCGCCAGCAGCCAAGGTCCATACGAGCAGTACTTC	CASSQGPYEQYF
.	TRBV5-4	.	TRBJ1-2	TGTGCCAGCAGGTCGATTAAACAGGGTCACTATGGCTACACCTTC	CASRSIKQGHYGYTF
TRBD1	TRBV28	.	TRBJ2-7	TGTGCCAGCATCTCCGGGGACAGGAACAACGAGCAGTACTTC	CASISGDRNNEQYF
.	TRBV19	.	TRBJ2-1	TGTGCCAGTAGTATAGATTATAAGGGCTACAATGAGCAGTTCTTC	CASSIDYKGYNEQFF
.	TRBV6-5	.	TRBJ2-7	TGTGCCAGCAGTTACTCCAACAGTGCCTACGAGCAGTACTTC	CASSYSNSAYEQYF
TRBD2	TRBV18	.	TRBJ2-5	TGTGCCAGCTCAGCCACTAGCGCCCAAGAGACCCAGTACTTC	CASSATSAQETQYF
.	TRBV18	.	TRBJ1-5	TGTGCCAGCTCACCTTCGACAGCAGGCTCAATCAGCCCCCAGCATTTT	CASSPSTAGSISPQHF
TRBD1	TRBV28	.	TRBJ1-4	TGTGCCAGCAGTACCATCCGGGACAGGGCTGAAAAACTGTTTTTT	CASSTIRDRAEKLFF
.	TRBV29-1	.	TRBJ2-1	TGCAGCGCCCACCAACGGGGGTCCTACAATGAGCAGTTCTTC	CSAHQRGSYNEQFF
TRBD2	TRBV4-1	.	TRBJ2-7	TGCGCCAGCAGCCCTAGGACTAGCGGGAGGTCCTACGAGCAGTACTTC	CASSPRTSGRSYEQYF
.	TRBV7-9	.	TRBJ2-7	TGTGCCAGCAGCTCGGGGGCGGCTCTCTACGAGCAGTACTTC	CASSSGAALYEQYF
.	TRBV6-6	.	TRBJ1-4	TGTGCCAGCAGTAAAAATGAAGAAGGGGGAGATGAAAAACTGTTTTTT	CASSKNEEGGDEKLFF
TRBD1	TRBV18	.	TRBJ1-2	TGTGCCAGCTCACCGCCTCGGGACAGTAATGTGGGCTACACCTTC	CASSPPRDSNVGYTF
TRBD1	TRBV5-6	.	TRBJ1-4	TGTGCCAGCAGCTTGGCGGGACAGGGATCTAATGAAAAACTGTTTTTT	CASSLAGQGSNEKLFF
TRBD1	TRBV28	.	TRBJ1-5	TGTGCCAGCAGCCTTGGGTGGGACAGGGCTCTAGTGCAGCCCCAGCATTTT	CASSLGWDRALVQPQHF
.	TRBV28	.	TRBJ1-1	TGTGCCAGCAGCACAGGGTGGGGCATAGATGACACTGAAGCTTTCTTT	CASSTGWGIDDTEAFF
.	TRBV7-8	.	TRBJ2-5	TGTGCCAGCAGCCCTACTGGAGTCGGGACATACCAAGAGACCCAGTACTTC	CASSPTGVGTYQETQYF
TRBD2	TRBV28	.	TRBJ2-1	TGTGCCAGCAGTCTAGCTACTAGCGGGATTTACAATGAGCAGTTCTTC	CASSLATSGIYNEQFF
.	TRBV30	.	TRBJ1-3	TGTGCCTGGAGTGTAAACTTACAGGCTATTAGAAACACCATATATTTT	CAWSVNLQAIRNTIYF
TRBD1	TRBV2	.	TRBJ2-7	TGTGCCACCTCCGAGACAGGGTTCTACGAGCAGTACTTC	CATSETGFYEQYF
.	TRBV7-9	.	TRBJ2-2	TGTGCCAGCAGCTACTCGGTTGGCACCGGGGAGCTGTTTTTT	CASSYSVGTGELFF
.	TRBV11-2	.	TRBJ2-3	TGTGCCAGCACCCGGGTAGATACAGATACGCAGTATTTT	CASTRVDTDTQYF
.	TRBV7-2	.	TRBJ2-1	TGTGCCAGCAGCTTCGCGGGCGGCTCCTACAATGAGCAGTTCTTC	CASSFAGGSYNEQFF